This T cell receptor (beta chain) was obtained from a study of cytomegalovirus exposure and HLA in healthy donors. This clone was seen a single time. Researchers ran the PCR with 60 Vbeta and 13 Jbeta primers. Profiling relied on immunoSEQ multiplex PCR, and the TCRdb table lists in-frame clones only, not all of them. The sample carries over 75,000 clones, 82% recorded once. Trimming took 3 bases from V and 0 from J, leaving 14 bases between them. CDR1 is MDHEN and CDR2 is SYDVKM in the germline V gene. This CDR3 comprises 16 residues. The specimen was PBMCs. This sequence originates from a man younger than 45 in good health and CMV-seropositive. The chain couples TRBV28 to TRBJ1-1; D call uncertain. The CDR3 sequence: CASSFMADFMNTEAFF. Here the CDR3 DNA reads TGTGCCAGCAGTTTCATGGCGGACTTCATGAACACTGAAGCTTTCTTT.